This T cell receptor (beta chain) was identified during a study of vaccination and CD4 T cells after COVID-19. Treatment specified: approximately nine-day PBMC culture with coronavirus spike peptide pools or control peptides (ViraFEST assay). On this clonotype: Its antigen is not identified.

The Oncomine TCR Beta short-read assay was what sequenced the DNA obtained from cultured CD4+ T cells. One entry per CDR3 protein results from TCRdb running MiXCR on the PCR reads. This table holds 15,000 to 25,000 distinct CDR3 sequences, roughly 50% found once. CDR1 and CDR2 (germline): DFQATT, SNEGSKA (reference sequence). This CDR3 comprises 13 residues. Trimming pared 3 bases from V and 2 bases from J, leaving 8 bases between. V gene TRBV20-1 combines with J gene TRBJ1-5; possibly TRBD1 for D (5 bases). The sequences come from CD4+ T cells from blood, cultured in vitro, collected after SARS-CoV-2 vaccination. The clonotype originates from a human donor who had recovered from COVID-19. CDR3: CSASQGGNQPQHF. The CDR3 bases are TGCAGTGCTAGCCAGGGAGGCAATCAGCCCCAGCATTTT.